Included here is one T cell receptor beta chain sequence, with context. The method was immunoSEQ multiplex PCR; TCRdb's version includes in-frame clones alone and lacks a portion of them. The top ten clones hold approximately 1.6% of a sample with fewer than 140,000 clones, about 90% of them seen once. The sample is drawn from a study of T cell changes during pregnancy in multiple sclerosis. Looked up from germline, CDR1 is SGHVS and CDR2 is FQNEAQ. This CDR3 is 18 amino acids long. Trimming cost V 5 bases and J 0 bases, with 17 bases left between them. The clonotype originates from a female donor with multiple sclerosis, enrolled in a pregnancy study. The specimen comprised peripheral blood, sampled after pregnancy. The rearrangement uses TRBV7-8 and TRBJ1-6; D possibly corresponds to TRBD1 (5 bases). The CDR3 is CASSLEGLQSSYNSPLHF. CDR3 nucleotide sequence: TGTGCCAGCAGCCTAGAGGGACTGCAAAGCTCCTATAATTCACCCCTCCACTTT.